The 30 T cell receptor beta chains reported below all come from one sample, sequenced in a study of PD-1 blockade in classical Hodgkin lymphoma (dated by TCRdb to the early 2020s). Library preparation used the immunoSEQ multiplex PCR assay. In its TCRdb copy, this immuneACCESS table keeps in-frame sequences only and misses some clones. Where compared with another copy, unresolved V genes explain less than half of these, and the others have no known cause. The sample records about 46,000 clones, about three quarters of which are singletons. The top ten clones comprise 20% to 25% of the sample. The time point label, read with the paper, signifies: cycle 2 day 1 (C2D1) of nivolumab. Relapse after autologous stem cell transplantation had occurred in all trial patients, and cohorts A, B and C were distinguished by prior brentuximab vedotin exposure. The sample in question was peripheral blood mononuclear cells (PBMCs), obtained before the second cycle of nivolumab. The receptors shown here come from a human donor with classical Hodgkin lymphoma.

V and J are TRBV27 and TRBJ1-4, with 12 bases fitting TRBD1. Trimming took 8 bases from V and 0 from J; bases not matched to a gene: 10. This CDR3 is built from 18 residues. Germline CDR1 reads MNHEY; CDR2 reads SMNVEV (reference sequence). The CDR3: CASATRDRGRATNEKLFF. The DNA for the CDR3 is TGTGCCAGCGCTACCCGGGACAGGGGGCGCGCAACTAATGAAAAACTGTTTTTT.

The gene calls are TRBV11-2 and TRBJ2-1; possibly TRBD1 for D (5 bases). Germline CDR1 is SGHAT and CDR2 is FQNNGV. The CDR3 length is 13 residues. V was shortened by 3 bases and J by 5 bases, with 8 bases between the two germline ends. CDR3 in DNA: TGTGCCAGCAGCTTTACAGGTGACAATGAGCAGTTCTTC. Amino acid sequence: CASSFTGDNEQFF.

This sequence joins TRBV6-1 and TRBJ2-1; D is unclear. The CDR3 spans 14 residues. Germline V CDR1 and CDR2: MNHNS, SASEGT. Trimming pared 2 bases from V and 8 bases from J, leaving 13 bases between. The CDR3 DNA reads TGTGCCAGCAGTGAAATTGCAGAGCCCGATGAGCAGTTCTTC. The encoded protein is CASSEIAEPDEQFF.

The chain has TRBV5-4 and TRBJ1-2; D is perhaps TRBD1 (6 bases). V lost 9 bases and J lost 0, with 12 bases in between. Germline loops: CDR1 SGHNT, CDR2 YYREEE (reference sequence). The CDR3 sequence is 13 residues long. In nucleotides, the CDR3 is TGTGCCACCAGGGGCGGTACTAACTATGGCTACACCTTC. It is translated as CATRGGTNYGYTF. The full variable domain, its missing parts supplied by reference TRBV5-4 and TRBJ1-2, is ETGVTQSPTHLIKTRGQQVTLRCSSQSGHNTVSWYQQALGQGPQFIFQYYREEENGRGNFPPRFSGLQFPNYSSELNVNALELDDSALYLCATRGGTNYGYTFGSGTRLTVV.

The rearrangement joins TRBV30 to TRBJ1-3; D is unresolved. The ends were cut back, 0 bases at V and 4 bases at J, with 7 bases in the middle. The CDR3 runs to 13 residues. Germline CDR1 reads GTSNPN; CDR2 reads SVGIG (reference sequence). The CDR3 DNA reads as TGTGCCTGGAGTGTAAACGGAGGAAACACCATATATTTT. Protein product: CAWSVNGGNTIYF.

This clone occurred once. The chain employs TRBV2 and TRBJ2-5; tentatively, D is TRBD1 or TRBD2 (6 bases each). The J call could be wrong; TRBJ2-7 is a better fit for the DNA end. Germline loops: CDR1 SNHLY, CDR2 FYNNEI. The CDR3 is 15 residues long. The chain's CDR3 is CASSEGKGGSYEQYF. The CDR3 DNA is TGTGCCAGCAGTGAAGGGAAAGGGGGGTCCTACGAGCAGTACTTC.

The chain has TRBV19 and TRBJ2-3; the D is unclear. This CDR3 region has 13 residues. Germline V gene lookup returns CDR1 LNHDA and CDR2 SQIVND (reference sequence). Trimming took off 1 base at V and 6 bases at J, with 8 bases between the two ends. The CDR3 region has the DNA TGTGCCAGTAGTATAGTCAGGACCGATACGCAGTATTTT. Its translation is CASSIVRTDTQYF.

The V call is TRBV4-2, the J call TRBJ2-7; no clear D gene. The ends were cut back, 4 bases at V and 5 bases at J, with 12 bases in the middle. Germline V gives CDR1 LGHNA, CDR2 YNFKEQ. The CDR3 sequence is 13 residues long. The CDR3 DNA follows: TGTGCCAGCAGCCTTGGGCGTGTTGACGAGCAGTACTTC. It translates to CASSLGRVDEQYF.

The chain has TRBV6-6 and TRBJ1-1, with a possible D match to TRBD1 (5 bases). The germline V gene has CDR1 MNHNY and CDR2 SVGAGI (reference sequence). The CDR3 has 12 residues. Trimming pared 6 bases from V and 4 bases from J, leaving 9 bases between. DNA for the CDR3: TGTGCCAGCAGGGGTGGGGGCACTGAAGCTTTCTTT. This translates into CASRGGGTEAFF.

The V call is TRBV7-6, the J call TRBJ2-5; the match to TRBD2 covers 10 bases. This CDR3 region has 17 residues. V shed 5 bases and J 5 bases; nucleotides not matched to a gene: 14. CDR1 is SGHVS, CDR2 FNYEAQ, per germline. The CDR3 nucleotides are TGTGCCAGCAGCCCCCGGCGGAGCGGGGGGGCTGGGGAGACCCAGTACTTC. Translating it yields CASSPRRSGGAGETQYF. The complete variable domain, with remaining parts taken from reference TRBV7-6 and TRBJ2-5, reads GAGVSQSPRYKVTKRGQDVALRCDPISGHVSLYWYRQALGQGPEFLTYFNYEAQQDKSGLPNDRFSAERPEGSISTLTIQRTEQRDSAMYRCASSPRRSGGAGETQYFGPGTRLLVL.

This clone has ten or more counts. This sequence joins TRBV30 and TRBJ2-2; D is ambiguous. CDR3 length: 11 amino acids. V was pared by 3 bases and J by 4 bases, with 3 bases between. The germline CDR1 and CDR2 sequences are GTSNPN and SVGIG (reference sequence). In nucleotides, the CDR3 is TGTGCCTGGAGCTTCACCGGGGAGCTGTTTTTT. This gives the protein CAWSFTGELFF.

V gene TRBV4-2 combines with J gene TRBJ1-5, with 11 nucleotides matching TRBD1. Germline lookup yields CDR1 LGHNA and CDR2 YNFKEQ. The CDR3 extends over 15 amino acids. V lost 5 bases to trimming and J lost 5 bases; unmatched junction nucleotides: 5. CDR3 DNA: TGTGCCAGCAGCTACAGGGACAGGGGGGATCAGCCCCAGCATTTT. It specifies CASSYRDRGDQPQHF.

This clone was observed a few times. The chain carries TRBV19 and TRBJ2-5; 13 bases match TRBD2. Germline assignment: CDR1 LNHDA and CDR2 SQIVND (reference sequence). The CDR3 spans 15 residues. The V gene end was trimmed by 4 bases and the J gene end by 6 bases; junction bases not matched to a gene: 5. The CDR3 spells CASSRLAGGGKTQYF. CDR3 bases: TGTGCCAGTAGTAGACTAGCGGGAGGAGGAAAGACCCAGTACTTC.

This chain uses TRBV19 with TRBJ1-5, with D maybe TRBD1 (5 bases). The germline V gene encodes CDR1 LNHDA and CDR2 SQIVND (reference sequence). The CDR3 is 14 amino acids. V was trimmed by 9 bases and J by 2 bases, leaving 14 bases between them. The CDR3 region is CASSGLEGNQPQHF. Written as DNA, the CDR3 is TGTGCCAGCTCAGGGTTGGAGGGCAATCAGCCCCAGCATTTT.

The J gene is TRBJ2-7, the V gene TRBV27, with 9 nucleotides matching TRBD1. This CDR3 contains 14 residues. V lost 6 bases, J lost 3 bases, and 6 bases stayed unmatched. Germline values: CDR1 MNHEY, CDR2 SMNVEV (reference sequence). Here the CDR3 reads CASRGQGVFYEQYF. CDR3 in DNA: TGTGCCAGCAGGGGACAGGGCGTATTCTACGAGCAGTACTTC.

This clone showed up just once. CDR3 bases: TGTGCCTGGAGTGTGACGCGTTTCAGAAACACCATATATTTT. It translates to CAWSVTRFRNTIYF. This chain joins TRBV30 and TRBJ1-3; D ambiguous. The germline V and J ends were trimmed by 0 bases and 5 bases, with 11 bases remaining between them. Germline assignment: CDR1 GTSNPN and CDR2 SVGIG (reference sequence). The CDR3 totals 14 residues.

The chain joins TRBV21-1 to TRBJ1-5. TRBV21-1 is deemed a pseudogene. CDR3 length equals 18 residues. Written as DNA, the CDR3 is TGTGCCAGCAGCTCGGGGGGGACGGATTTATATAGCAATCAGCCCCAGCATTTT. It codes for CASSSGGTDLYSNQPQHF.

V is TRBV18 and J is TRBJ1-2, with D perhaps matching TRBD1 (5 bases). Trimming pared 4 bases from V and 3 bases from J, leaving 9 bases between. CDR3 size: 13 residues. Germline assignment: CDR1 KGHSH and CDR2 LQKENI. CDR3 loop: CASSRQGDYGYTF. The CDR3 bases are TGTGCCAGCTCACGTCAGGGCGACTATGGCTACACCTTC.

The gene calls are TRBV5-1 and TRBJ1-6, with D possibly matching TRBD1 (5 bases). Trimming stripped 0 bases from V and 10 bases from J, with 17 bases between. Germline assignment: CDR1 SGHRS and CDR2 YFSETQ. CDR3 length: 16 residues. The CDR3 region is CASSLVTGRVGSPLHF. Written as DNA, the CDR3 is TGCGCCAGCAGCTTGGTTACCGGCAGGGTAGGATCACCCCTCCACTTT.

V gene TRBV27 combines with J gene TRBJ2-2, with D possibly matching TRBD2 (6 bases). This CDR3 is built from 15 residues. Germline values: CDR1 MNHEY, CDR2 SMNVEV (reference sequence). V lost 2 bases to trimming and J lost 5 bases, with 12 bases between them. CDR3 DNA: TGTGCCAGCAGTTTAAACAGGAGGGTGACCGGGGAGCTGTTTTTT. Its translation: CASSLNRRVTGELFF.

The chain has TRBV7-2 and TRBJ1-3; D unclear. CDR3 length: 12 amino acids. The germline V and J ends were trimmed by 2 bases and 3 bases, with 2 bases remaining between them. The V gene's germline CDR1 is SGHTA and CDR2 FQGNSA. The CDR3 DNA is TGTGCCAGCAGCTTAAGTGGAAACACCATATATTTT. Amino acid sequence: CASSLSGNTIYF. Supplemented by reference TRBV7-2 and TRBJ1-3, the full variable domain reads GAGVSQSPSNKVTEKGKDVELRCDPISGHTALYWYRQSLGQGLEFLIYFQGNSAPDKSGLPSDRFSAERTGGSVSTLTIQRTQQEDSAVYLCASSLSGNTIYFGEGSWLTVV.

The chain joins TRBV19 to TRBJ2-2; D gene uncertain. Trimming removed 2 bases from V and 0 bases from J, with 4 bases in between. Germline CDR1 is LNHDA and CDR2 is SQIVND (reference sequence). The CDR3 covers 14 residues. The CDR3 protein is CASSINANTGELFF. The CDR3, as DNA: TGTGCCAGTAGTATAAATGCGAACACCGGGGAGCTGTTTTTT.

This clone was recorded only once. V gene TRBV5-6 combines with J gene TRBJ2-7, with a tentative D call TRBD1 (6 bases). CDR1 is SGHDT and CDR2 is YYEEEE in the germline V gene. The CDR3 runs 14 residues. Deletions cut 4 bases from V and 3 bases from J, with 14 bases between. The CDR3 reads CASSHPGTYYEQYF. CDR3 sequence (DNA): TGTGCCAGCAGCCACCCCGGGACATACTACGAGCAGTACTTC. Full variable domain (rest looked up from reference TRBV5-6 and TRBJ2-7): DAGVTQSPTHLIKTRGQQVTLRCSPKSGHDTVSWYQQALGQGPQFIFQYYEEEERQRGNFPDRFSGHQFPNYSSELNVNALLLGDSALYLCASSHPGTYYEQYFGPGTRLTVT.

The V gene is TRBV11-1, the J gene TRBJ2-5, with TRBD2 matching over 11 bases. This CDR3 region has 17 residues. Trimming cost V 4 bases and J 5 bases; bases outside gene matches: 12. Germline CDR1 is SGHAT and CDR2 is FQDESV (reference sequence). In DNA form, the CDR3 reads TGTGCCAGCAGCTCAATAGCGGGGGGGCAGCGAGGGGAGACCCAGTACTTC. Translated: CASSSIAGGQRGETQYF. The whole variable domain, filled in from reference TRBV11-1 and TRBJ2-5, reads EAEVAQSPRYKITEKSQAVAFWCDPISGHATLYWYRQILGQGPELLVQFQDESVVDDSQLPKDRFSAERLKGVDSTLKIQPAELGDSAMYLCASSSIAGGQRGETQYFGPGTRLLVL.

CDR3 DNA sequence: TGTGCCAGCACCCCCAGACAGGCGGAGGAGACCCAGTACTTC. Its protein product is CASTPRQAEETQYF. J is TRBJ2-5 and V is TRBV7-9; D is possibly TRBD1 (6 bases). Germline V gene lookup returns CDR1 SEHNR and CDR2 FQNEAQ (reference sequence). The CDR3 loop spans 14 amino acids. The ends were cut back, 7 bases at V and 5 bases at J, with 17 bases in the middle.

The rearrangement links TRBV28 to TRBJ1-4, with D possibly TRBD1 on 5 matching bases. With 5 bases removed from V and 4 bases from J, the gap between germline ends came to 11 bases. The CDR3 has 14 amino acids. CDR1 MDHEN and CDR2 SYDVKM come from the germline V gene. CDR3 amino acids: CASSPGTGNEKLFF. DNA for the CDR3: TGTGCCAGCAGTCCCGGGACGGGTAATGAAAAACTGTTTTTT.

This clone is judged medium-sized. The rearrangement uses TRBV11-3 and TRBJ1-3, with a weak D call TRBD1 (6 bases). The CDR3 loop spans 16 amino acids. V dropped 4 bases and J dropped 2 bases, with 15 bases sitting between them. The germline gives CDR1 SGHNT, CDR2 YENEEA. DNA for the CDR3: TGTGCCAGCAGCTCCTCCCGGGACAATCCTGGAAACACCATATATTTT. Its translation is CASSSSRDNPGNTIYF. Drawing the rest from reference TRBV11-3 and TRBJ1-3, the complete variable domain is EAGVVQSPRYKIIEKKQPVAFWCNPISGHNTLYWYLQNLGQGPELLIRYENEEAVDDSQLPKDRFSAERLKGVDSTLKIQPAELGDSAVYLCASSSSRDNPGNTIYFGEGSWLTVV.

This rearrangement joins TRBV18 to TRBJ2-7, with D maybe TRBD1 (5 bases). Germline V gene sequence: CDR1 KGHSH, CDR2 LQKENI. Trimming stripped 3 bases from V and 2 bases from J, with 11 bases between. There are 14 residues in the CDR3. CDR3 sequence: CASSPRQTAYEQYF. The CDR3 bases are TGTGCCAGCTCACCTCGGCAGACAGCCTACGAGCAGTACTTC.

The CDR3 spells CASAGQGAYGANVLTF. In nucleotides, the CDR3 is TGTGCCAGCGCCGGACAGGGGGCTTATGGGGCCAACGTCCTGACTTTC. The chain employs TRBV6-6 and TRBJ2-6; TRBD1 matches 11 bases. The J segment lost 3 bases and the V segment lost 8 bases, leaving 6 bases of the junction unmatched. Germline CDR1 MNHNY, CDR2 SVGAGI (reference sequence). This CDR3 is built from 16 residues.

This chain links TRBV14 with TRBJ2-1; D remains ambiguous. The ends were cut back, 4 bases at V and 0 bases at J, with 10 bases in the middle. The CDR3 is 15 residues long. Germline values: CDR1 SGHDN, CDR2 FVKESK. The CDR3 loop is CASSPRASSYNEQFF. Written as DNA, the CDR3 is TGTGCCAGCAGCCCCCGGGCCAGCTCCTACAATGAGCAGTTCTTC.